What follows are 3 T cell receptor beta chains derived from one specimen sequenced in a study of shared clonotypes between healthy human individuals. The protocol was immunoSEQ multiplex PCR, while the TCRdb copy is restricted to in-frame clones and leaves out a portion. In the table there are roughly 760,000 clones, 74% of which are singletons. Sequencing input: memory CD4+ T cells sorted from blood. Subset specified: CD45RA-negative fraction. Receptors were obtained from a woman in her twenties or thirties in good health.

This chain links TRBV11-2 with TRBJ2-1; 8 bases line up with TRBD2. CDR1 SGHAT and CDR2 FQNNGV come from the germline V gene. The CDR3 length is 17 residues. The ends lost 5 bases at V and 5 bases at J; junction bases unmatched: 14. CDR3 region: CASSPGGILYEDNEQFF. DNA of the CDR3: TGTGCCAGCAGCCCGGGGGGGATCCTCTATGAAGACAATGAGCAGTTCTTC.

This rearrangement joins TRBV9 to TRBJ2-2; TRBD2 agrees at 12 bases. V was clipped by 3 bases and J by 5 bases; unmatched bases: 8. Germline V CDR1 and CDR2: SGDLS, YYNGEE. There are 17 residues in the CDR3. For the CDR3, the DNA is TGTGCCAGCAGCGCTCTAGCGGGAGGGCCACGGACCGGGGAGCTGTTTTTT. This encodes CASSALAGGPRTGELFF.

The chain links TRBV7-3 to TRBJ2-1; TRBD2 aligns across 8 bases. V shed 0 bases, J shed 9 bases, and the junction held 10 bases outside the gene matches. The length of the CDR3 is 16 residues. CDR1 and CDR2 (germline): SGHTA, FQGTGA. The CDR3 DNA reads TGTGCCAGCAGCTTAACGTTTCCAGCGGGAGCTGTTGAGCAGTTCTTC. Translating it yields CASSLTFPAGAVEQFF.